These 4 T cell receptor beta chains were all obtained from the same sample, sequenced in a study of T cell changes during pregnancy in multiple sclerosis. The assay was immunoSEQ multiplex PCR, and TCRdb's table has in-frame clones only and misses some. The sample shows about 59,000 clones, over 90% of them seen only once. Sample: CD8+ T cells from peripheral blood mononuclear cells, taken in the third trimester of pregnancy. The receptors originated from a female donor with multiple sclerosis, enrolled in a pregnancy study.

The V call is TRBV15, the J call TRBJ1-2; TRBD1 might be the D (6 bases). The germline CDR1 and CDR2 sequences are LNHNV and YYDKDF (reference sequence). Trimming took 0 bases from V and 6 from J, leaving 17 bases between them. The CDR3 has 16 residues. DNA of the CDR3: TGTGCCACCAGCAGAGACCGGGGGGCGCAGAAGGATGGCTACACCTTC. Residues: CATSRDRGAQKDGYTF. Filled out from reference TRBV15 and TRBJ1-2, the complete variable domain reads DAMVIQNPRYQVTQFGKPVTLSCSQTLNHNVMYWYQQKSSQAPKLLFHYYDKDFNNEADTPDNFQSRRPNTSFCFLDIRSPGLGDTAMYLCATSRDRGAQKDGYTFGSGTRLTVV.

V and J are TRBV27 and TRBJ2-7; D perhaps matches TRBD2 (6 bases). V lost 0 bases, J lost 4 bases, and 13 bases lay in between. Germline V gene data show CDR1 as MNHEY and CDR2 as SMNVEV (reference sequence). This CDR3 spans 15 amino acids. CDR3 sequence: CASSLSRGIGYEQYF. Here the CDR3 DNA reads TGTGCCAGCAGTTTATCCCGGGGGATTGGGTACGAGCAGTACTTC.

The V call is TRBV19, the J call TRBJ1-3; D may be TRBD1 (5 bases). CDR3 length: 14 amino acids. The V gene's germline CDR1 is LNHDA and CDR2 SQIVND (reference sequence). Trimming cost V 6 bases and J 0 bases, with 9 bases left between them. The CDR3 DNA follows: TGTGCCAGTAGCTGGGGCAGCTCTGGAAACACCATATATTTT. It is translated as CASSWGSSGNTIYF.

The V gene is TRBV27, the J gene TRBJ2-2, with 10 bases aligning to TRBD2. The trim removed 5 bases at V and 6 bases at J, leaving 9 bases unmatched. The V gene's germline CDR1 is MNHEY and CDR2 SMNVEV (reference sequence). The CDR3 covers 16 residues. CDR3 sequence (DNA): TGTGCCAGCAGTCCCTTAGCGGGAGGAGGGGCCGGGGAGCTGTTTTTT. Its protein product is CASSPLAGGGAGELFF.